This TCR beta chain was sequenced during a study of T cells in Graves' hyperthyroidism and ophthalmopathy. This clonotype was seen repeatedly, ten times or more. Germline V gene sequence: CDR1 MDHEN, CDR2 SYDVKM. V lost 4 bases to trimming and J lost 2 bases, with 12 bases between them. This CDR3 is 15 amino acids long. Stable Graves' hyperthyroidism meant no ophthalmopathy progression within 18 months. Patients showing uncontrolled infection, other autoimmune disease, pregnancy or lactation were ineligible. Amplified regions were TCR beta CDR3 sequences from RNA transcripts. Researchers ran a first-round RT-PCR on the TCR CDR3 using the HTBI primer set. Via MiXCR, TCRdb re-called the multiplex PCR reads, giving one row per CDR3 protein. This sample has hundreds of thousands of distinct CDR3 sequences; around 13% occur once, and the top ten carry 9.5% to 13%.

This chain connects TRBV28 to TRBJ1-5, with TRBD1 as a possible D gene (6 bases). The receptor was isolated from a young woman with Graves' hyperthyroidism. Sequencing input: blood. This CDR3 is CASSSPGVGNQPQHF. The CDR3 bases are TGTGCCAGCAGTTCGCCAGGGGTGGGCAATCAGCCCCAGCATTTT.